What follows are 27 T cell receptor beta chains derived from one specimen sequenced in a study of T cell repertoires in cytomegalovirus infection. In TCRdb, the reads were re-called with MiXCR into one record per CDR3 protein. The profile covers 250,000 or so distinct CDR3 sequences, with 15% to 20% appearing a single time and roughly 45% taken by the ten largest. Source material: CD8+ T cells from PBMCs. These receptors were collected from a human donor in good health (CMV status not recorded). Some clones in this sample may be carry-over from other donors' samples.

This chain uses TRBV12-3 or TRBV12-4 with TRBJ2-1; D not certain. This CDR3 is built from 14 residues. V was clipped by 3 bases and J by 10 bases, with 16 bases between them. This CDR3 is CASSLLRSTWEQFF. Here the CDR3 DNA reads TGTGCCAGCAGTTTGCTTCGGTCCACCTGGGAGCAGTTCTTC.

The chain employs TRBV28 and TRBJ1-1; TRBD1 matches 8 bases. CDR3 size: 15 residues. Unmatched junction bases numbered 10, after V lost 5 bases and J lost 5 bases. CDR1 MDHEN and CDR2 SYDVKM come from the germline V gene. This chain's CDR3 is CASSNNRQGITEAFF. The CDR3 nucleotides read TGTGCCAGCAGTAACAACCGACAGGGGATAACTGAAGCTTTCTTT. The entire variable domain, with the rest obtained from reference TRBV28 and TRBJ1-1, is as follows: DVKVTQSSRYLVKRTGEKVFLECVQDMDHENMFWYRQDPGLGLRLIYFSYDVKMKEKGDIPEGYSVSREKKERFSLILESASTNQTSMYLCASSNNRQGITEAFFGQGTRLTVV.

The CDR3 spells CASSQDRPPLQGNTIYF. In DNA, the CDR3 is TGCGCCAGCAGCCAAGATAGACCACCATTGCAAGGAAACACCATATATTTT. The V call is TRBV4-1, the J call TRBJ1-3; D unclear. Trimming stripped 0 bases from V and 4 bases from J, with 16 bases between. CDR1 MGHRA and CDR2 YSYEKL come from the germline V gene. This CDR3 comprises 17 residues.

The V and J genes are TRBV4-1 and TRBJ2-1; 7 nucleotides align to TRBD1. J was trimmed by 4 bases and V by 0 bases; bases with no gene match: 6. The CDR3 spans 16 residues. The germline V gene has CDR1 MGHRA and CDR2 YSYEKL. The CDR3 DNA is TGCGCCAGCAGCCAAGATGGGGACAGCAGGTACAATGAGCAGTTCTTC. Amino acid sequence: CASSQDGDSRYNEQFF.

This clonotype turned up a few times. V gene TRBV7-9 combines with J gene TRBJ2-1; the D gene is possibly TRBD2 (7 bases). This CDR3 region has 15 residues. CDR1 SEHNR and CDR2 FQNEAQ come from the germline V gene (reference sequence). Trimming removed 5 bases from V and 7 bases from J, with 18 bases in between. The CDR3 is CASSPLVGGGNEQFF. CDR3 DNA: TGTGCCAGCAGCCCCCTTGTAGGGGGGGGTAATGAGCAGTTCTTC.

CDR3 DNA: TGTGCCAGCAGCAACACCCCGGCACTAGCGGGGGGCCCTGCCAACTACGAGCAGTACTTC. Translation gives CASSNTPALAGGPANYEQYF. The rearrangement links TRBV6-2 or TRBV6-3 to TRBJ2-7; 12 bases agree with TRBD2. J gave up 3 bases and V 6 bases, and 21 bases lay outside the gene matches. CDR3 length equals 20 residues. CDR1 is MNHEY and CDR2 is SVGEGT in the germline V gene.

There are a few counts of this clonotype. The chain uses TRBV11-1 and TRBJ2-1, with 7 positions matching TRBD1. The CDR3 covers 16 residues. CDR1 and CDR2 from the germline V gene are SGHAT and FQDESV (reference sequence). V lost 2 bases, J lost 5 bases, and 9 bases stayed unmatched. Written as DNA, the CDR3 is TGTGCCAGCAGCTTATCCCAGACAGGGATCGACAATGAGCAGTTCTTC. Translation gives CASSLSQTGIDNEQFF.

In this sample, this clonotype turned up a few times. The chain is built from TRBV28 and TRBJ1-5; D is ambiguous. V dropped 3 bases and J dropped 4 bases, with 10 bases sitting between them. Germline CDR1 MDHEN, CDR2 SYDVKM. The CDR3 has 14 amino acids. The CDR3 loop is CASSFQRFNQPQHF. In DNA form, the CDR3 reads TGTGCCAGCAGTTTTCAGCGATTTAATCAGCCCCAGCATTTT.

This clonotype has ten or more counts. CDR3 residues: CASSLLGGSDTEAFF. The CDR3 nucleotides are TGTGCCAGCAGCTTACTAGGGGGGTCGGACACTGAAGCTTTCTTT. The rearrangement uses TRBV7-2 and TRBJ1-1; TRBD1 might be the D (6 bases). Germline CDR1 is SGHTA and CDR2 is FQGNSA. Trimming removed 2 bases at V and 3 bases at J, with 13 bases between. This CDR3 is 15 amino acids long.

This clonotype was detected many times. This chain joins TRBV4-1 and TRBJ1-6; D gene unclear. Trimming removed 1 base from V and 7 bases from J, with 8 bases in between. The CDR3 loop spans 14 amino acids. The germline V gene has CDR1 MGHRA and CDR2 YSYEKL. In DNA form, the CDR3 reads TGCGCCAGCAGCCAAGCCGGAGCAAATTCACCCCTCCACTTT. It codes for CASSQAGANSPLHF.

This clonotype was recorded many times. V is TRBV7-2 and J is TRBJ2-7, with D possibly matching TRBD1 (6 bases). Trimming took 6 bases from V and 4 from J, leaving 19 bases between them. The length of the CDR3 is 15 residues. The germline gives CDR1 SGHTA, CDR2 FQGNSA. In DNA form, the CDR3 reads TGTGCCAGCAGGGACCCAGGGGCTTTCATTTACGAGCAGTACTTC. It is translated as CASRDPGAFIYEQYF.

This chain joins TRBV19 and TRBJ2-1; TRBD2 agrees at 10 bases. J lost 2 bases, V lost 3 bases, and 4 bases had no gene match. Germline CDR1 and CDR2: LNHDA and SQIVND (reference sequence). CDR3 length equals 16 residues. CDR3 DNA: TGTGCCAGTAGTATCGGTACTAGCGGGACCTACAATGAGCAGTTCTTC. Its translation: CASSIGTSGTYNEQFF.

The gene calls are TRBV28 and TRBJ1-6, with D tentatively TRBD1 (5 bases). Germline V gives CDR1 MDHEN, CDR2 SYDVKM. The CDR3 spans 15 residues. V lost 6 bases to trimming and J lost 7 bases, with 16 bases between them. CDR3 bases: TGTGCCAGCAGCACCGGGGGAGGGGTGAATTCACCCCTCCACTTT. Amino acids: CASSTGGGVNSPLHF.

V is TRBV6-1 and J is TRBJ2-7, with TRBD1 matching 10 bases. The CDR3 runs to 19 residues. CDR1 and CDR2 (germline): MNHNS, SASEGT. Trimming took 7 bases from V and 0 from J; bases not matched to a gene: 18. Here the CDR3 reads CASKGLLGTGEESSYEQYF. Here the CDR3 DNA reads TGTGCCAGCAAAGGTCTTCTGGGGACAGGGGAAGAAAGCTCCTACGAGCAGTACTTC.

This chain uses TRBV7-6 with TRBJ1-1; unclear D gene. Trimming pared 5 bases from V and 6 bases from J, leaving 10 bases between. The CDR3 loop spans 12 amino acids. In germline, CDR1 is SGHVS, CDR2 FNYEAQ. Here the CDR3 DNA reads TGTGCCAGCAGCCCAGCCCAGCCTGAAGCTTTCTTT. The encoded protein is CASSPAQPEAFF.

In this sample, this clonotype turned up many times. The chain joins TRBV7-2 to TRBJ2-3, with D perhaps matching TRBD1 (5 bases). CDR1 and CDR2 from the germline V gene are SGHTA and FQGNSA. With 5 bases removed from V and 0 bases from J, the gap between germline ends came to 30 bases. This CDR3 has 21 amino acids. The CDR3 DNA follows: TGTGCCAGCAGCGAATTGGGCGTGGGGCTTGGTTCTCAGGCAAGCACAGATACGCAGTATTTT. Its translation is CASSELGVGLGSQASTDTQYF.

This clonotype was seen once. This rearrangement joins TRBV29-1 to TRBJ2-1, with 15 nucleotides matching TRBD2. The CDR3 runs 16 residues. V lost 7 bases to trimming and J lost 7 bases; unmatched junction nucleotides: 11. Germline CDR1 and CDR2: SQVTM and ANQGSEA. CDR3 bases: TGCAGCGCTGGCTGGACTAGCGGGGGGGCGAGGAATGAGCAGTTCTTC. This encodes CSAGWTSGGARNEQFF.

The chain employs TRBV7-9 and TRBJ2-5; D call uncertain. V was cut by 5 bases and J by 1 base, with 8 bases left in between. The germline CDR1 and CDR2 sequences are SEHNR and FQNEAQ (reference sequence). CDR3 length: 13 amino acids. The CDR3 DNA is TGTGCCAGCAGCGCACATGCCCAAGAGACCCAGTACTTC. Amino acid sequence: CASSAHAQETQYF.

This clonotype was detected ten times or more. The chain uses TRBV12-3 or TRBV12-4 and TRBJ2-1; 14 bases line up with TRBD2. The CDR3 extends over 15 amino acids. The trim removed 6 bases at V and 6 bases at J, leaving 4 bases unmatched. CDR3 coding DNA: TGTGCCAGCAGCCCAGGACTAGCGGGGGGCAATGAGCAGTTCTTC. Translating gives CASSPGLAGGNEQFF.

J is TRBJ1-5 and V is TRBV6-2 or TRBV6-3; D unclear. The germline V gene encodes CDR1 MNHEY and CDR2 SVGEGT. Between the trimmed V and J ends, which lost 6 bases and 6 bases, there was a span of 18 bases. This CDR3 is 15 amino acids long. Written as DNA, the CDR3 is TGTGCCAGCAGCCCTACAACGGTAGAAGGTCAGCCCCAGCATTTT. This codes for CASSPTTVEGQPQHF.

This clonotype was seen repeatedly, ten times or more. The J gene is TRBJ2-7, the V gene TRBV7-6, with D maybe TRBD2 (5 bases). Germline CDR1 reads SGHVS; CDR2 reads FNYEAQ. Trimming took 5 bases from V and 2 from J, leaving 10 bases between them. The length of the CDR3 is 13 residues. The CDR3 loop is CASSPSSAYEQYF. The CDR3 coding sequence is TGTGCCAGCAGCCCTAGCTCGGCCTACGAGCAGTACTTC.

CDR3 DNA sequence: TGCAGTGCTAGAGATGGGTCGGCAGGGGACAATTCACCCCTCCACTTT. This sequence encodes CSARDGSAGDNSPLHF. This sequence joins TRBV20-1 and TRBJ1-6; TRBD1 might be the D (6 bases). The CDR3 is made up of 16 amino acids. Germline CDR1 is DFQATT and CDR2 is SNEGSKA (reference sequence). V shed 0 bases and J shed 7 bases, with 16 bases lying between them.

This clonotype was detected only a few times. CDR3 bases: TGTGCCAGCATGACACCCCGGGGGGAATACGAGCAGTACTTC. Protein sequence: CASMTPRGEYEQYF. V is TRBV2 and J is TRBJ2-7; 7 positions match TRBD2. The CDR3 runs 14 residues. Per germline, CDR1 SNHLY and CDR2 FYNNEI. J gave up 4 bases and V 7 bases, and 10 bases lay outside the gene matches.

This clonotype turned up a few times. The gene calls are TRBV20-1 and TRBJ2-1, with D perhaps TRBD1 (6 bases). The germline CDR1 and CDR2 sequences are DFQATT and SNEGSKA (reference sequence). The CDR3 spans 15 residues. V was cut by 5 bases and J by 9 bases, with 23 bases left in between. CDR3: CSAPRDNNLKGEQFF. The DNA for the CDR3 is TGCAGTGCTCCCCGGGACAATAACTTAAAGGGTGAGCAGTTCTTC.

This clonotype was detected only a few times. The CDR3 spells CASSLSPPHQVPNQPQHF. The CDR3 bases are TGTGCCAGCAGCTTATCTCCCCCACATCAGGTTCCAAATCAGCCCCAGCATTTT. V is TRBV7-2 and J is TRBJ1-5, with D unclear. This CDR3 comprises 18 residues. Germline values: CDR1 SGHTA, CDR2 FQGNSA. The V and J ends lost 2 bases and 4 bases respectively, with 21 bases between them.

This clonotype has ten or more counts. This CDR3 reads CASSLEGGYSNQPQHF. Written as DNA, the CDR3 is TGTGCCAGCAGCTTGGAGGGAGGGTATAGCAATCAGCCCCAGCATTTT. This sequence joins TRBV5-8 and TRBJ1-5; D ambiguous. CDR3 length: 16 amino acids. The germline V gene has CDR1 SGHTS and CDR2 YDEGEE. V lost 0 bases and J 0 bases, leaving 10 bases between the germline ends. Full variable domain (outside the CDR3, taken from reference TRBV5-8 and TRBJ1-5): EAGVTQSPTHLIKTRGQQATLRCSPISGHTSVYWYQQALGLGLQFLLWYDEGEERNRGNFPPRFSGRQFPNYSSELNVNALELEDSALYLCASSLEGGYSNQPQHFGDGTRLSIL.

There are many counts of this clonotype. The gene calls are TRBV7-9 and TRBJ1-4, with 9 bases fitting TRBD1. Trimming cost V 4 bases and J 3 bases; bases outside gene matches: 9. Germline lookup yields CDR1 SEHNR and CDR2 FQNEAQ (reference sequence). This CDR3 is 17 amino acids long. CDR3 protein: CASSSVWRQGANEKLFF. CDR3 in DNA: TGTGCCAGCAGCTCAGTTTGGCGACAGGGGGCTAATGAAAAACTGTTTTTT.